This TCR beta chain was observed in a study of blood T cell repertoires in COVID-19. The data were produced by immunoSEQ multiplex PCR, yet TCRdb's version contains in-frame clones alone and is incomplete. The sample consists of about 68,000 clones, just over 85% of them appearing once. J lost 0 bases, V lost 4 bases, and 9 bases had no gene match. Germline V gene data show CDR1 as LNHNV and CDR2 as YYDKDF (reference sequence). The length of the CDR3 is 19 residues. The V and J genes are TRBV15 and TRBJ2-6; 10 nucleotides agree with TRBD1. Source material: peripheral blood. The clonotype originates from an older woman with acute or convalescent COVID-19. The CDR3 coding sequence is TGTGCCACCAGCAAGAGGACAGGGGGTCTTTACTCTGGGGCCAACGTCCTGACTTTC. It translates to CATSKRTGGLYSGANVLTF.